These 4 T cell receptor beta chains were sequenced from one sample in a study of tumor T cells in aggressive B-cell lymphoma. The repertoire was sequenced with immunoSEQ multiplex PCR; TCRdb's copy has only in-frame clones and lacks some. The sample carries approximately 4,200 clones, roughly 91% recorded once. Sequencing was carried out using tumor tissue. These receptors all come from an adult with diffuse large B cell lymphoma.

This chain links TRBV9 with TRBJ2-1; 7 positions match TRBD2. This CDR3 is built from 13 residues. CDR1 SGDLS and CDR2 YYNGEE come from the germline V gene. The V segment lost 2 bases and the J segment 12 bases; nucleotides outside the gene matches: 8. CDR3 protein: CASSVGGSAGQFF. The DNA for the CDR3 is TGTGCCAGCAGCGTCGGGGGGTCCGCGGGGCAGTTCTTC.

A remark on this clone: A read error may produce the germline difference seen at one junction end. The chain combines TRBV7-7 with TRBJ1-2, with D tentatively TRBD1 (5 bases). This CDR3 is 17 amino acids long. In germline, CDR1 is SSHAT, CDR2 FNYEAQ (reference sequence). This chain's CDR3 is CASSYRQTPPTNYGYTF. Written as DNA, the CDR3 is TGTGCTAGCAGCTACCGACAGACTCCGCCAACTAACTATGGCTACACCTTC.

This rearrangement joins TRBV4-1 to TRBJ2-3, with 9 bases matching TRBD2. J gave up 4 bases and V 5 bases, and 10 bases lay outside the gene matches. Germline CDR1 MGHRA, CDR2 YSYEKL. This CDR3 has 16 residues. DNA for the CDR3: TGCGCCAGCAGCAAGCAGGTGGCGGGAGGGTCAGATACGCAGTATTTT. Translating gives CASSKQVAGGSDTQYF.

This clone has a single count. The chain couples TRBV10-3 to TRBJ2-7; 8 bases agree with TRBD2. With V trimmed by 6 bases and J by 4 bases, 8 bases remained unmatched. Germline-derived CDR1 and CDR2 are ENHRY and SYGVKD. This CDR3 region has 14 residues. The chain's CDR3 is CAISQAGVTYEQYF. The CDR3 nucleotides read TGTGCCATCAGCCAAGCGGGAGTCACGTACGAGCAGTACTTC.